Each of the 23 T cell receptor beta chains below was sequenced from the same sample in a study of T cell responses to AZD1222 COVID-19 vaccine. Data came from immunoSEQ multiplex PCR; TCRdb stores just in-frame clones and leaves some out. The table includes around 100,000 clones, 91% detected once. Specimen: peripheral blood, collected on day 0 of AZD1222 vaccination. These receptor sequences come from an adult in good health.

This chain connects TRBV9 to TRBJ2-3, with TRBD2 matching 8 bases. Germline trimming cut 3 bases from V and 3 bases from J; bases unmatched to any gene: 12. CDR3 size: 17 residues. From germline, CDR1 is SGDLS and CDR2 YYNGEE. The CDR3 nucleotides read TGTGCCAGCAGCGCACGGACTAGCTGGAAGGGGACAGATACGCAGTATTTT. Protein: CASSARTSWKGTDTQYF.

The chain employs TRBV27 and TRBJ2-7; D possibly corresponds to TRBD2 (6 bases). The V end was cut by 4 bases, the J end by 2 bases, with 12 bases between. Germline V lookup: CDR1 MNHEY, CDR2 SMNVEV (reference sequence). The CDR3 covers 14 residues. CDR3 DNA: TGTGCCAGCAGTTGGCGGGACGGCCCCTACGAGCAGTACTTC. Protein sequence: CASSWRDGPYEQYF.

The chain carries TRBV9 and TRBJ2-1; 10 nucleotides line up with TRBD2. The germline gives CDR1 SGDLS, CDR2 YYNGEE. The CDR3 spans 15 residues. The V and J ends lost 0 bases and 4 bases, in that order; junction bases with no gene match: 1. CDR3 nucleotide sequence: TGTGCCAGCAGCGTAGATAGCGGGAGGTACAATGAGCAGTTCTTC. The encoded protein is CASSVDSGRYNEQFF.

J is TRBJ2-7 and V is TRBV5-4; a possible D gene is TRBD1 (6 bases). The CDR3 has 14 amino acids. Trimming removed 7 bases from V and 6 bases from J, with 20 bases in between. Germline V gives CDR1 SGHNT, CDR2 YYREEE (reference sequence). The CDR3 nucleotides read TGTGCCAGCGGGCAGGGGACCGGCCTGGGCGAGCAGTACTTC. This sequence encodes CASGQGTGLGEQYF.

In regard to this clone: Mismatch with germline at one junction end may stem from a read error. V gene TRBV6-1 combines with J gene TRBJ2-1, with D possibly matching TRBD2 (5 bases). The V gene's germline CDR1 is MNHNS and CDR2 SASEGT. The CDR3 loop spans 16 amino acids. The CDR3 coding sequence is TGTGCCAGTAGTGTAGTGTTTAGCGTACCCTACAATGAGCAGTTCTTC. It translates to CASSVVFSVPYNEQFF.

This chain links TRBV4-3 with TRBJ1-2; no clear D. The V gene's germline CDR1 is LGHNA and CDR2 YSLEER. This CDR3 comprises 14 residues. V was shortened by 4 bases and J by 3 bases, with 12 bases between the two germline ends. CDR3 protein: CASSREGGYYGYTF. The CDR3 DNA reads TGCGCCAGCAGCCGCGAGGGAGGGTACTATGGCTACACCTTC.

V gene TRBV5-1 combines with J gene TRBJ2-5; 8 bases match TRBD1. The CDR3 has 15 amino acids. After removal of 4 bases from V and 5 bases from J, the junction contained 10 bases not matched to a gene. Germline V gene data show CDR1 as SGHRS and CDR2 as YFSETQ. The CDR3: CASSPQGASGETQYF. CDR3 bases: TGCGCCAGCAGCCCCCAGGGGGCGTCCGGGGAGACCCAGTACTTC.

The gene calls are TRBV18 and TRBJ1-2, with 8 bases matching TRBD1. The junction had 6 bases not matched to a gene; V was cut back by 6 bases and J by 6 bases. CDR1 and CDR2 from the germline V gene are KGHSH and LQKENI. There are 13 residues in the CDR3. The CDR3 bases are TGTGCCAGCTCGGAAGGGACAGGCAATGGCTACACCTTC. Its translation is CASSEGTGNGYTF.

The chain couples TRBV6-2 or TRBV6-3 to TRBJ2-7; 11 bases are shared with TRBD1. Trimming took 7 bases from V and 7 from J; bases not matched to a gene: 6. The CDR3 extends over 13 amino acids. Looked up from germline, CDR1 is MNHEY and CDR2 is SVGEGT. CDR3 nucleotides: TGTGCCAGCAACCCGGGACAGGGGGGAGAGCAGTACTTC. It codes for CASNPGQGGEQYF.

The chain has TRBV6-2 or TRBV6-3 and TRBJ2-7; 11 bases align to TRBD2. This CDR3 is 17 amino acids long. Per the germline V gene, CDR1 is MNHEY and CDR2 is SVGEGT. With V trimmed by 4 bases and J by 5 bases, 13 bases remained unmatched. CDR3 bases: TGTGCCAGCAGTTCTGAAGATTTGACTAGCGGGAAGAACGAGCAGTACTTC. Its protein is CASSSEDLTSGKNEQYF.

This clone turned up a few times. The gene calls are TRBV6-4 and TRBJ2-3, with D possibly being TRBD1 or TRBD2 (7 bases each). This CDR3 is 16 amino acids long. The V gene lost 2 bases and the J gene lost 1 base, with 13 bases spanning the gap. Germline V CDR1 and CDR2: MRHNA, SNTAGT. CDR3 DNA sequence: TGTGCCAGCAGTGACGAGGGGGCGGGAGGCACAGATACGCAGTATTTT. Amino acid sequence: CASSDEGAGGTDTQYF.

V is TRBV19 and J is TRBJ1-3, with a tentative D call TRBD1 (5 bases). The germline V gene encodes CDR1 LNHDA and CDR2 SQIVND (reference sequence). Trimming left V 5 bases short and J 6 bases short, with 14 bases between. The CDR3 sequence is 14 residues long. The CDR3 DNA reads as TGTGCCAGTAGTCCCCTGAGCGGGGCAAACACCATATATTTT. This codes for CASSPLSGANTIYF.

This clone has a handful of counts. The rearrangement joins TRBV6-2 or TRBV6-3 to TRBJ1-1; D is uncertain. The CDR3 loop spans 12 amino acids. V was trimmed by 6 bases and J by 10 bases, leaving 15 bases between them. Germline CDR1 and CDR2: MNHEY and SVGEGT. The CDR3 bases are TGTGCCAGCAGCCAATCCCCAGTGGCAGCTTTCTTT. This translates into CASSQSPVAAFF.

The genes are TRBV27 and TRBJ1-2; D possibly corresponds to TRBD1 (6 bases). The CDR3 has 15 amino acids. Germline CDR1 MNHEY, CDR2 SMNVEV (reference sequence). V gave up 0 bases and J gave up 8 bases, with 16 bases separating them. Here the CDR3 reads CASSLSPAGDNGYTF. CDR3 bases: TGTGCCAGCAGTTTATCGCCGGCAGGGGATAACGGCTACACCTTC.

This sequence joins TRBV7-2 and TRBJ2-1; 10 nucleotides align to TRBD2. With V trimmed by 7 bases and J by 8 bases, 17 bases remained unmatched. Germline loops: CDR1 SGHTA, CDR2 FQGNSA. There are 17 residues in the CDR3. The CDR3 region is CASTYQPPAGGGDEQFF. CDR3 nucleotides: TGTGCCAGCACCTACCAGCCCCCAGCGGGAGGGGGGGATGAGCAGTTCTTC. The entire variable domain, with the rest obtained from reference TRBV7-2 and TRBJ2-1, is as follows: GAGVSQSPSNKVTEKGKDVELRCDPISGHTALYWYRQSLGQGLEFLIYFQGNSAPDKSGLPSDRFSAERTGGSVSTLTIQRTQQEDSAVYLCASTYQPPAGGGDEQFFGPGTRLTVL.

The chain links TRBV5-1 to TRBJ1-1; 7 bases agree with TRBD1. This CDR3 contains 14 residues. Germline CDR1 reads SGHRS; CDR2 reads YFSETQ. J was trimmed by 1 base and V by 3 bases; bases with no gene match: 3. DNA of the CDR3: TGCGCCAGCAGCTCGGGGACAGCGAACACTGAAGCTTTCTTT. This gives the protein CASSSGTANTEAFF.

The gene calls are TRBV4-1 and TRBJ1-4; 9 nucleotides line up with TRBD1. Germline V CDR1 and CDR2: MGHRA, YSYEKL. CDR3 length: 14 residues. V lost 5 bases, J lost 8 bases, and 6 bases stayed unmatched. The DNA for the CDR3 is TGCGCCAGCAGCGACCGACAGGGGGGAGAAAAACTGTTTTTT. Translated: CASSDRQGGEKLFF.

The V gene is TRBV18, the J gene TRBJ2-1; 9 bases are a match to TRBD1. V was pared by 3 bases and J by 7 bases, with 7 bases of the junction left unmatched. The CDR3 spans 15 residues. CDR1 is KGHSH, CDR2 LQKENI, per germline. This chain's CDR3 is CASSPRSGTGNEQFF. CDR3 sequence (DNA): TGTGCCAGCTCACCCCGATCCGGGACAGGGAATGAGCAGTTCTTC.

The CDR3 region has the DNA TGTGCCAGCAGCCCCCAGCCGGACACTGAAGCTTTCTTT. Translating gives CASSPQPDTEAFF. This chain links TRBV3-1 (or the pseudogene TRBV3-2) with TRBJ1-1; D is unclear. Trimming removed 4 bases at V and 3 bases at J, with 9 bases between. Germline CDR1 LGHDT, CDR2 YNNKEL (reference sequence). The CDR3 runs to 13 residues.

The chain recombines TRBV5-4 with TRBJ2-3, with TRBD2 identical over 11 bases. Germline CDR1 is SGHNT and CDR2 is YYREEE (reference sequence). The CDR3 has 18 amino acids. The J segment lost 0 bases and the V segment lost 0 bases, leaving 6 bases of the junction unmatched. The CDR3 region is CASSLGLAGLSSTDTQYF. For the CDR3, the DNA is TGTGCCAGCAGCTTGGGACTAGCGGGGCTCTCTAGCACAGATACGCAGTATTTT.

The CDR3 DNA follows: TGCGCCAGCAGCTTGGGGACAGCCTCTAACTATGGCTACACCTTC. Its translation is CASSLGTASNYGYTF. The chain couples TRBV5-1 to TRBJ1-2, with D maybe TRBD1 (6 bases). CDR3 length equals 15 residues. The ends were cut back, 0 bases at V and 0 bases at J, with 9 bases in the middle. Germline V CDR1 and CDR2: SGHRS, YFSETQ.

The chain is built from TRBV3-1 (or the pseudogene TRBV3-2) and TRBJ2-7; TRBD2 is a possible D gene (6 bases). CDR1 is LGHDT and CDR2 is YNNKEL in the germline V gene (reference sequence). Trimming shortened V by 4 bases and J by 0 bases, and 19 bases separated the two germline ends. The CDR3 sequence is 17 residues long. CDR3 protein: CASSPSLGTRFSYEQYF. In nucleotides, the CDR3 is TGTGCCAGCAGCCCCAGCCTAGGGACTCGATTCTCCTACGAGCAGTACTTC.

This rearrangement joins TRBV6-2 or TRBV6-3 to TRBJ2-7, with 7 nucleotides matching TRBD2. The CDR3 spans 14 residues. After removal of 5 bases from V and 6 bases from J, the junction contained 10 bases not matched to a gene. From germline, CDR1 is MNHEY and CDR2 SVGEGT. CDR3 in DNA: TGTGCCAGCAGTACCGGGACTACCCCAACCGAGCAGTACTTC. Translation gives CASSTGTTPTEQYF.